Below are 5 T cell receptor beta chains sequenced from a single sample in a study of a mutant IDH1 vaccine in newly diagnosed glioma. Some clones are missing from TCRdb's copy, which holds only in-frame ones; the method was immunoSEQ multiplex PCR. The table lists under 35,000 clones, under 80% of them singletons. As for time point: week 35, safety follow-up. The study gave 300 ug of mutant IDH1 20-mer peptide per vaccine dose, with topical imiquimod. No antigen has been identified for these receptors. The sequences come from PBMCs, collected from a glioma patient whose treatment included an IDH1 peptide vaccine. Every receptor here comes from a middle-aged man with glioma.

V and J are TRBV5-4 and TRBJ2-2; 9 nucleotides agree with TRBD2. Germline V gene lookup returns CDR1 SGHNT and CDR2 YYREEE (reference sequence). Trimming cost V 4 bases and J 5 bases; bases outside gene matches: 6. The CDR3 has 15 amino acids. In nucleotides, the CDR3 is TGTGCCAGCAGCCTAGCGGGGCGGGGGACCGGGGAGCTGTTTTTT. This sequence encodes CASSLAGRGTGELFF.

The genes are TRBV13 and TRBJ2-7; possible D gene TRBD2, 5 bases. Germline V CDR1 and CDR2: PRHDT, FYEKMQ (reference sequence). The V end lost 1 base, the J end lost 6 bases, and 10 bases lay between the germline ends. CDR3 length equals 13 residues. The CDR3 sequence: CASSLEGVGEQYF. CDR3 in DNA: TGTGCCAGCAGCTTAGAGGGAGTAGGCGAGCAGTACTTC.

V and J are TRBV7-2 and TRBJ1-5, with D uncertain. This CDR3 is built from 13 residues. The germline V and J ends were trimmed by 2 bases and 4 bases, with 6 bases remaining between them. Germline CDR1 reads SGHTA; CDR2 reads FQGNSA. DNA of the CDR3: TGTGCCAGCAGCTTAATGGGGAATCAGCCCCAGCATTTT. Amino acid sequence: CASSLMGNQPQHF.

The genes are TRBV5-4 and TRBJ1-4; tentative D call: TRBD1 (6 bases). V was trimmed by 2 bases and J by 0 bases, leaving 14 bases between them. CDR1 and CDR2 (germline): SGHNT, YYREEE (reference sequence). The CDR3 sequence is 17 residues long. CDR3: CASSFKTGATTNEKLFF. The CDR3 nucleotides are TGTGCCAGCAGCTTTAAGACAGGCGCTACAACTAATGAAAAACTGTTTTTT.

V is TRBV5-4 and J is TRBJ2-7, with 7 bases lining up with TRBD1. The length of the CDR3 is 14 residues. CDR1 is SGHNT, CDR2 YYREEE, per germline (reference sequence). V dropped 7 bases and J dropped 3; count of bases not matched to a gene: 10. The CDR3 nucleotides read TGTGCCAGCTCACAGGGGCCCGGCCTCTACGAGCAGTACTTC. Its translation is CASSQGPGLYEQYF.